This paragraph covers one T cell receptor beta chain sequence. What it binds is unknown. This CDR3 has 16 amino acids. Germline V lookup: CDR1 LGHNA, CDR2 YNFKEQ. Trimming stripped 3 bases from V and 5 bases from J, with 18 bases between. In TCRdb, the reads were re-called with MiXCR into one record per CDR3 protein. Of some 500,000 distinct CDR3 sequences listed, approximately 40% are singletons. This record comes from a study of T cell repertoires in cytomegalovirus infection. Study at large: As its CMV epitopes, the study selected recently identified HLA-C-restricted and well-studied HLA-B-restricted targets. CMV infection and matching HLA type were both indicated by public TCR beta signatures.

Study results and caveats: HLA-C-restricted, CMV-specific TCR beta clonotypes were dominant ex vivo. Of the TCR beta families, the public ones yielded a cumulative frequency that identified carriers of CMV plus the relevant HLA.

The rearrangement uses TRBV4-2 and TRBJ2-3; tentatively, D is TRBD2 (6 bases). The sequencing here drew on cultured PBMCs, taken from culture after CMV antigen stimulation. This receptor was identified in a human donor in good health (CMV status not recorded). Some clones in this sample may be carry-over from other donors' samples. This chain's CDR3 is CASSQEVTSSGDTQYF. The CDR3 DNA reads TGTGCCAGCAGCCAGGAGGTAACTAGCTCGGGAGATACGCAGTATTTT.